One sample yielded the 19 T cell receptor beta chains listed below, sequenced in a study of blood T cell repertoires in COVID-19. This table comes from immunoSEQ multiplex PCR, and its TCRdb copy is limited to in-frame clones, with some not included. The sample shows hundreds of thousands of clones, roughly 89% of them seen only once. Sequencing was carried out using peripheral blood. These receptor sequences come from a man aged 18 to 29 with COVID-19, enrolled during active disease.

This rearrangement joins TRBV18 to TRBJ2-7; D might be TRBD2 (6 bases). The V end lost 3 bases, the J end lost 4 bases, and 16 bases lay between the germline ends. The germline CDR1 and CDR2 sequences are KGHSH and LQKENI. The CDR3 sequence is 15 residues long. The CDR3 DNA sequence: TGTGCCAGCTCACCTGGCGGGGCCCAGAGATACGAGCAGTACTTC. Its translation: CASSPGGAQRYEQYF.

The CDR3 loop reads CASSPLTSGLGSDTQYF. The CDR3 DNA reads as TGTGCCAGCAGTCCACTAACTAGCGGACTAGGGTCAGATACGCAGTATTTT. The chain employs TRBV27 and TRBJ2-3, with 8 bases matching TRBD2. Germline loops: CDR1 MNHEY, CDR2 SMNVEV (reference sequence). The V segment lost 5 bases and the J segment 4 bases; nucleotides outside the gene matches: 14. The CDR3 covers 17 residues.

The V gene is TRBV18, the J gene TRBJ2-3; TRBD2 agrees at 15 bases. With 0 bases clipped from V and 6 bases from J, the junction kept 4 bases outside the gene matches. The CDR3 sequence is 17 residues long. CDR1 KGHSH and CDR2 LQKENI come from the germline V gene. Here the CDR3 DNA reads TGTGCCAGCTCACCACCTGGACTAGCGGGAGGGCGGGATACGCAGTATTTT. Amino acid sequence: CASSPPGLAGGRDTQYF.

This clone showed up just once. The V gene is TRBV11-2, the J gene TRBJ1-5, with D unclear. V lost 5 bases, J lost 2 bases, and 19 bases lay in between. The CDR3 has 17 residues. Germline loops: CDR1 SGHAT, CDR2 FQNNGV. Here the CDR3 reads CASSPRLRGWGNQPQHF. The DNA of the CDR3 is TGTGCCAGCAGCCCACGATTACGGGGTTGGGGCAATCAGCCCCAGCATTTT.

The chain recombines TRBV9 with TRBJ2-3; 11 positions agree with TRBD1. The germline gives CDR1 SGDLS, CDR2 YYNGEE. The junction had 10 bases not matched to a gene; V was cut back by 3 bases and J by 4 bases. The CDR3 runs to 17 residues. The CDR3 loop is CASSARTGGKFADTQYF. DNA of the CDR3: TGTGCCAGCAGCGCGAGGACAGGGGGCAAATTCGCAGATACGCAGTATTTT.

The CDR3 reads CASRVLGGSSTDTQYF. For the CDR3, the DNA is TGTGCCAGCAGGGTGCTGGGGGGGTCTAGCACAGATACGCAGTATTTT. V usage is TRBV5-6 and J usage is TRBJ2-3, with TRBD2 matching over 7 bases. The germline CDR1 and CDR2 sequences are SGHDT and YYEEEE. The CDR3 totals 16 residues. V shed 5 bases and J 0 bases; nucleotides not matched to a gene: 9.

This chain connects TRBV6-1 to TRBJ2-1; D might be TRBD2 (6 bases). Trimming stripped 2 bases from V and 10 bases from J, with 15 bases between. This CDR3 comprises 14 residues. Germline V CDR1 and CDR2: MNHNS, SASEGT. The CDR3 DNA reads as TGTGCCAGCAGTGAACCGACTAGAAAGTCCGAGCAGTTCTTC. It translates to CASSEPTRKSEQFF.

The V and J genes are TRBV5-6 and TRBJ2-1; 10 bases match TRBD2. Losses at the gene ends were 4 bases for V and 4 bases for J; bases not matched to a gene: 5. Germline assignment: CDR1 SGHDT and CDR2 YYEEEE. This CDR3 contains 15 residues. The CDR3 sequence is CASSPGLARYNEQFF. CDR3 coding DNA: TGTGCCAGCAGCCCGGGACTAGCGAGGTACAATGAGCAGTTCTTC.

The V gene is TRBV9, the J gene TRBJ2-2, with TRBD2 identical over 14 bases. CDR3 length: 17 amino acids. Germline CDR1 SGDLS, CDR2 YYNGEE. V shed 3 bases, J shed 4 bases, and the junction held 5 bases outside the gene matches. The chain's CDR3 is CASSAGTSGRFTGELFF. In nucleotides, the CDR3 is TGTGCCAGCAGCGCGGGGACTAGCGGGAGATTCACCGGGGAGCTGTTTTTT.

The V call is TRBV12-3 or TRBV12-4, the J call TRBJ2-3; TRBD2 might be the D (6 bases). This CDR3 comprises 13 residues. V lost 3 bases and J 6 bases, leaving 10 bases between the germline ends. Here the CDR3 DNA reads TGTGCCAGCAGTTTCGGGGGTAGGGATACGCAGTATTTT. Amino acid sequence: CASSFGGRDTQYF.

This clone was counted a few times. The chain is built from TRBV6-1 and TRBJ2-1; 8 nucleotides agree with TRBD1. Germline trimming cut 1 base from V and 4 bases from J; bases unmatched to any gene: 3. The CDR3 extends over 15 amino acids. Per germline, CDR1 MNHNS and CDR2 SASEGT. The CDR3 spells CASSEDRGSYNEQFF. The CDR3 DNA reads TGTGCCAGCAGTGAAGACAGGGGGTCTTACAATGAGCAGTTCTTC.

This chain uses TRBV5-6 with TRBJ2-7; D gene uncertain. This CDR3 comprises 13 residues. Trimming shortened V by 4 bases and J by 1 base, and 9 bases separated the two germline ends. CDR1 is SGHDT and CDR2 is YYEEEE in the germline V gene. The CDR3 here is CASSPGGSYEQYF. Here the CDR3 DNA reads TGTGCCAGCAGCCCGGGTGGATCCTACGAGCAGTACTTC.

J is TRBJ2-7 and V is TRBV7-9; no clear D. This CDR3 region has 15 residues. Germline-derived CDR1 and CDR2 are SEHNR and FQNEAQ (reference sequence). Deletions cut 5 bases from V and 2 bases from J, with 16 bases between. The CDR3 sequence: CASSPYRTATYEQYF. The DNA for the CDR3 is TGTGCCAGCAGCCCTTACCGAACAGCCACCTACGAGCAGTACTTC.

This chain joins TRBV11-2 and TRBJ2-1; D not certain. This CDR3 has 13 residues. V was cut by 6 bases and J by 1 base, with 7 bases left in between. Looked up from germline, CDR1 is SGHAT and CDR2 is FQNNGV. CDR3 in amino acids: CASSQNSYNEQFF. The DNA of the CDR3 is TGTGCCAGCAGTCAGAATTCCTACAATGAGCAGTTCTTC.

The rearrangement uses TRBV7-2 and TRBJ2-7, with TRBD2 matching 8 bases. The J segment lost 7 bases and the V segment lost 1 base, leaving 9 bases of the junction unmatched. The CDR3 loop spans 15 amino acids. CDR1 is SGHTA, CDR2 FQGNSA, per germline. The CDR3 spells CASSLVGSGSAEQYF. CDR3 in DNA: TGTGCCAGCAGCTTAGTCGGCAGCGGGAGTGCGGAGCAGTACTTC.

The genes are TRBV19 and TRBJ1-5; no clear D. This CDR3 is built from 18 residues. In germline, CDR1 is LNHDA, CDR2 SQIVND (reference sequence). Deletions cut 3 bases from V and 3 bases from J, with 21 bases between. The chain's CDR3 is CASSIPREGEGINQPQHF. The CDR3 DNA follows: TGTGCCAGTAGTATCCCCCGGGAAGGAGAAGGGATCAATCAGCCCCAGCATTTT.

This clone was seen once. The rearrangement joins TRBV5-1 to TRBJ2-2, with a possible D match to TRBD1 (6 bases). The CDR3 covers 15 residues. Germline lookup yields CDR1 SGHRS and CDR2 YFSETQ. Trimming took off 4 bases at V and 7 bases at J, with 17 bases between the two ends. CDR3 DNA: TGCGCCAGCAGCGCGACGACAGGACGGTACGGGGAGCTGTTTTTT. This translates into CASSATTGRYGELFF.

CDR3 coding DNA: TGTGCCAGCGCGACGGGTTATAATTCACCCCTCCACTTT. Its protein is CASATGYNSPLHF. The chain joins TRBV28 to TRBJ1-6; D unclear. The germline V and J ends were trimmed by 8 bases and 4 bases, with 9 bases remaining between them. The length of the CDR3 is 13 residues. CDR1 is MDHEN, CDR2 SYDVKM, per germline.

The rearrangement joins TRBV5-1 to TRBJ1-4; D remains ambiguous. V shed 0 bases and J shed 4 bases, with 10 bases lying between them. From germline, CDR1 is SGHRS and CDR2 YFSETQ. The CDR3 totals 15 residues. The CDR3: CASSLGEGLNEKLFF. CDR3 bases: TGCGCCAGCAGCTTGGGTGAGGGCCTTAATGAAAAACTGTTTTTT.